Listed here are 9 T cell receptor beta chains from one sample, sequenced in a study of read filtering for tumor transcriptome and immune sequencing. Molecular barcoded adaptors covering alpha/delta and beta/gamma chains were used on 400 to 450 ng RNA. TCRdb ran MiXCR on the reads and lists one entry per CDR3 protein. Among tens of thousands of distinct CDR3 sequences, nearly 20% were seen once, and the ten largest hold over 11%. The sequenced sample was a population of CD138-negative cells sorted from bone marrow. Every receptor here comes from a donor at least 40 years old with multiple myeloma.

In its sample, this clonotype was seen many times. The rearrangement links TRBV28 to TRBJ1-4; D might be TRBD1 (5 bases). Trimming took off 6 bases at V and 5 bases at J, with 10 bases between the two ends. The CDR3 runs to 13 residues. Germline CDR1 reads MDHEN; CDR2 reads SYDVKM. The CDR3 sequence: CASRSQENEKLFF. In nucleotides, the CDR3 is TGTGCCAGCAGATCACAGGAGAATGAAAAACTGTTTTTT.

This rearrangement joins TRBV9 to TRBJ2-2; a weak D match, TRBD2 (5 bases). The germline V gene encodes CDR1 SGDLS and CDR2 YYNGEE. Deletions cut 10 bases from V and 1 base from J, with 17 bases between. The CDR3 consists of 15 residues. CDR3 loop: CAGGVERGNTGELFF. CDR3 DNA: TGTGCCGGCGGCGTAGAACGGGGGAACACCGGGGAGCTGTTTTTT.

This clonotype was seen a handful of times. This sequence may be a read error, since a much larger clone differs from it by one base. This rearrangement joins TRBV11-2 to TRBJ2-1; TRBD2 might be the D (6 bases). The CDR3 consists of 13 residues. Germline CDR1 reads SGHAT; CDR2 reads FQNNGV. V was clipped by 5 bases and J by 8 bases, with 13 bases between them. The chain's CDR3 is CASSAGPYDEQFF. For the CDR3, the DNA is TGTGCCAGCAGCGCGGGACCGTACGATGAGCAGTTCTTC.

This clonotype was picked up many times. This rearrangement joins TRBV5-1 to TRBJ2-3, with a tentative D call TRBD2 (5 bases). Trimming removed 0 bases at V and 2 bases at J, with 10 bases between. CDR1 and CDR2 from the germline V gene are SGHRS and YFSETQ. This CDR3 has 15 residues. CDR3 DNA sequence: TGCGCCAGCAGCTTGGGTCGGGGAAACACAGATACGCAGTATTTT. It specifies CASSLGRGNTDTQYF.

This clonotype was counted many times. This sequence joins TRBV12-5 and TRBJ2-2, with unresolved D. The CDR3 sequence is 16 residues long. Between the trimmed V and J ends, which lost 3 bases and 0 bases, there was a span of 11 bases. The V gene's germline CDR1 is LGHNT and CDR2 FRNRAP. Written as DNA, the CDR3 is TGTGCTAGTGGTTTAGTCGAATTGGCGAACACCGGGGAGCTGTTTTTT. Protein: CASGLVELANTGELFF. Full variable domain (remainder filled in from reference TRBV12-5 and TRBJ2-2): DARVTQTPRHKVTEMGQEVTMRCQPILGHNTVFWYRQTMMQGLELLAYFRNRAPLDDSGMPKDRFSAEMPDATLATLKIQPSEPRDSAVYFCASGLVELANTGELFFGEGSRLTVL.

For this clonotype: A much larger clone lies one base from this, so it may be a read error. The gene calls are TRBV27 and TRBJ2-5; TRBD1 matches at 8 bases. The CDR3 is 14 residues long. CDR1 and CDR2 from the germline V gene are MNHEY and SMNVEV (reference sequence). CDR3 region: CAGSKDRVQETQYF. CDR3 bases: TGTGCCGGCAGTAAGGACAGGGTACAAGAGACCCAGTACTTC.

At least ten counts were recorded for this clonotype. The chain links TRBV3-1 to TRBJ2-1, with 12 bases fitting TRBD2. The CDR3 runs 14 residues. The V gene's germline CDR1 is LGHDT and CDR2 YNNKEL (reference sequence). V lost 4 bases and J lost 6; bases outside the gene matches: 1. The CDR3 nucleotides read TGTGCCAGCAGCCGGACTAGCGGGACCAATGAGCAGTTCTTC. Translating it yields CASSRTSGTNEQFF.

Many counts were recorded for this clonotype. The chain recombines TRBV5-1 with TRBJ1-4; D perhaps matches TRBD1 (6 bases). CDR3 length: 14 residues. Germline loops: CDR1 SGHRS, CDR2 YFSETQ. Trimming left V 0 bases short and J 6 bases short, with 9 bases between. The CDR3 sequence is CASSLGGPDEKLFF. The CDR3 DNA sequence: TGCGCCAGCAGCTTGGGGGGGCCCGATGAAAAACTGTTTTTT.

This clonotype was counted at least ten times. The rearrangement joins TRBV6-6 to TRBJ2-2; the match to TRBD1 covers 10 bases. The germline V gene has CDR1 MNHNY and CDR2 SVGAGI (reference sequence). The ends lost 2 bases at V and 2 bases at J; junction bases unmatched: 14. The CDR3 length is 20 residues. The CDR3 spells CASSYLARDRGRGNTGELFF. Written as DNA, the CDR3 is TGTGCCAGCAGTTACCTTGCCCGGGACAGGGGAAGGGGAAACACCGGGGAGCTGTTTTTT.